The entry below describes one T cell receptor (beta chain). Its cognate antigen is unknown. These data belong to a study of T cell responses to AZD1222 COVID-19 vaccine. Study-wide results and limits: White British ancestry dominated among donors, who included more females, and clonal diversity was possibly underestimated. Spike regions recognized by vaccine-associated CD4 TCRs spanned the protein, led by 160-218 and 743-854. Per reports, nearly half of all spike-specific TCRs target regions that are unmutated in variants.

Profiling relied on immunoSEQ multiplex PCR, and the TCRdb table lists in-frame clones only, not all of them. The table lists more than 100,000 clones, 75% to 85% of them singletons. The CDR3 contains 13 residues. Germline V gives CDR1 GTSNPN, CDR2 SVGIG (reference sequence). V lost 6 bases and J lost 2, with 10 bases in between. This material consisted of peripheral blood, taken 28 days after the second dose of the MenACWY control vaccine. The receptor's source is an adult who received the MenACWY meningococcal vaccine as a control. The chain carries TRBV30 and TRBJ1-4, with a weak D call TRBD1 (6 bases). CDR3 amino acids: CACIQGTNEKLFF. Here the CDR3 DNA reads TGTGCCTGTATACAGGGTACTAATGAAAAACTGTTTTTT.